The entry that follows covers one T cell receptor beta chain sequence. Antigen specificity is unknown. The sample belongs to a study of cytomegalovirus exposure and HLA in healthy donors. Study-wide findings and caveats: The classifier reportedly diagnosed cytomegalovirus status with high sensitivity and specificity.

Germline V CDR1 and CDR2: LNHNV, YYDKDF (reference sequence). V lost 1 base and J lost 5, with 11 bases in between. This CDR3 region has 14 residues. Primers: 60 Vbeta forward and 13 Jbeta reverse. Some clones are missing from TCRdb's copy, which holds only in-frame ones; the method was immunoSEQ multiplex PCR. The sample yields roughly 130,000 clones, 75% to 85% seen once. The TCR comes from a male donor in good health and CMV-seronegative. The J gene is TRBJ2-5, the V gene TRBV15, with TRBD2 as a possible D gene (6 bases). Sequencing was done on a sample of PBMCs. The CDR3 loop reads CATSRAPRGETQYF. DNA for the CDR3: TGTGCCACCAGCAGAGCCCCTCGGGGGGAGACCCAGTACTTC. The whole variable domain, filled in from reference TRBV15 and TRBJ2-5, reads DAMVIQNPRYQVTQFGKPVTLSCSQTLNHNVMYWYQQKSSQAPKLLFHYYDKDFNNEADTPDNFQSRRPNTSFCFLDIRSPGLGDTAMYLCATSRAPRGETQYFGPGTRLLVL.